Listed here are 10 T cell receptor beta chains from one sample, sequenced in a study of CD8 T cells in ankylosing spondylitis. General study points: Several highly homologous variants formed a TCR beta motif that appeared characteristic of ankylosing spondylitis blood.

Antigens of these TCRs are unknown. TCRdb passed the 5' RACE reads through MiXCR, listing each CDR3 protein once. The repertoire has around 430,000 distinct CDR3 sequences, over 15% of them found once; the top ten carry just over 1%. The sequenced material came from blood, either unsorted or a sorted T cell fraction (not recorded which). The receptors derive from a male donor with ankylosing spondylitis.

V and J are TRBV6-5 and TRBJ2-5; a possible D gene is TRBD2 (6 bases). Germline loops: CDR1 MNHEY, CDR2 SVGAGI. Deletions cut 2 bases from V and 4 bases from J, with 11 bases between. CDR3 length: 14 amino acids. CDR3 in amino acids: CASSYSAAGETQYF. CDR3 DNA sequence: TGTGCCAGCAGTTACAGCGCAGCGGGAGAGACCCAGTACTTC.

CDR3 sequence (DNA): TGTGCCTGGGAGGCCCTCCACGAGCAGTACTTC. Amino acids: CAWEALHEQYF. The chain joins TRBV30 to TRBJ2-7; no reliable D call. The germline CDR1 and CDR2 sequences are GTSNPN and SVGIG (reference sequence). CDR3 size: 11 residues. V lost 5 bases and J lost 5, with 10 bases in between.

The chain recombines TRBV28 with TRBJ1-2, with 9 bases matching TRBD1. V lost 6 bases and J lost 5; bases outside the gene matches: 7. The germline V gene encodes CDR1 MDHEN and CDR2 SYDVKM. This CDR3 spans 14 amino acids. This CDR3 is CASRLQGAGYGYTF. The CDR3 DNA sequence: TGTGCCAGCAGGTTACAGGGGGCGGGGTATGGCTACACCTTC.

Many counts were recorded for this clonotype. This chain connects TRBV10-3 to TRBJ2-1, with 7 nucleotides matching TRBD1. Germline CDR1 ENHRY, CDR2 SYGVKD. V lost 4 bases to trimming and J lost 10 bases; unmatched junction nucleotides: 7. CDR3 length: 13 residues. CDR3 bases: TGTGCCATCAGTGGAACACAGGGGTACGAGCAGTTCTTC. Translation: CAISGTQGYEQFF.

This clonotype was picked up a small number of times. The chain combines TRBV12-3 or TRBV12-4 with TRBJ1-2; D is uncertain. There are 15 residues in the CDR3. Deletions cut 4 bases from V and 5 bases from J, with 17 bases between. The CDR3 DNA reads TGTGCCAGCAGTTACCAGAGTATCGCGCGGTATGGCTACACCTTC. It yields the protein CASSYQSIARYGYTF.

This clonotype has a handful of counts. V usage is TRBV6-6 and J usage is TRBJ2-7, with D possibly matching TRBD2 (5 bases). Trimming took off 6 bases at V and 3 bases at J, with 9 bases between the two ends. The CDR3 has 12 amino acids. CDR1 is MNHNY, CDR2 SVGAGI, per germline (reference sequence). CDR3 sequence: CASRASGYEQYF. The CDR3 nucleotides are TGTGCCAGCAGGGCCAGCGGCTACGAGCAGTACTTC.

This sequence joins TRBV12-3 or TRBV12-4 and TRBJ2-3; 13 bases fit TRBD2. Trimming removed 3 bases from V and 9 bases from J; junction bases left unmatched: 18. This CDR3 region has 19 residues. CDR3 DNA: TGTGCCAGCAGTTTCAGGACTAGCGGGGGTAGGTCCCCCCGAGTGACGCAGTATTTT. Protein: CASSFRTSGGRSPRVTQYF.

The gene calls are TRBV6-2 or TRBV6-3 and TRBJ2-1, with 11 bases that match TRBD2. The germline gives CDR1 MNHEY, CDR2 SVGEGT. This CDR3 region has 15 residues. J was trimmed by 8 bases and V by 5 bases; bases with no gene match: 8. CDR3 nucleotide sequence: TGTGCCAGCAGTACCCTAGCGGGAGGAGGGTATGAGCAGTTCTTC. Amino acids: CASSTLAGGGYEQFF.

This clonotype has more than one count but fewer than ten. V is TRBV7-2 and J is TRBJ2-1, with D unclear. The CDR3 loop spans 15 amino acids. V was cut by 2 bases and J by 4 bases, with 12 bases left in between. Germline assignment: CDR1 SGHTA and CDR2 FQGNSA. DNA of the CDR3: TGTGCCAGCAGCTTAAGCGCTTTACTGTACAATGAGCAGTTCTTC. It translates to CASSLSALLYNEQFF.

The V gene is TRBV5-5, the J gene TRBJ1-2; 10 bases match TRBD1. The CDR3 extends over 16 amino acids. The V segment lost 4 bases and the J segment 2 bases; nucleotides outside the gene matches: 8. Germline CDR1 reads SGHKS; CDR2 reads YYEKEE (reference sequence). CDR3 region: CASSPQGTGANYGYTF. The CDR3 nucleotides are TGTGCCAGCAGCCCTCAAGGGACAGGGGCGAACTATGGCTACACCTTC.